This T cell receptor (beta chain) is from a study of cytomegalovirus exposure and HLA in healthy donors. The study's findings and limits: Near-uniform donor sequencing depth was presumed by presence/absence analyses.

PCR was performed using 60 Vbeta and 13 Jbeta primers. Assay: immunoSEQ multiplex PCR; the TCRdb copy retains only in-frame clones and omits some. The sample holds approximately 100,000 clones; 55% to 75% are singletons and the top ten take about 5%. The sample holds one count of this clone. Its antigen is still unknown. The germline V gene encodes CDR1 MNHNY and CDR2 SVGAGI (reference sequence). Losses at the gene ends were 7 bases for V and 5 bases for J; bases not matched to a gene: 12. The CDR3 covers 16 residues. J is TRBJ2-3 and V is TRBV6-6, with 10 bases matching TRBD2. This clonotype originated in a woman aged 70-85 years in good health and CMV-seropositive. Sequences were obtained from PBMCs. CDR3 sequence reads: CASNLGSGGAVDTQYF. In nucleotides, the CDR3 is TGTGCCAGCAACCTGGGGAGCGGGGGGGCGGTAGATACGCAGTATTTT.